The clone carrying this TCR beta chain came up a few times. Germline-derived CDR1 and CDR2 are SGDLS and YYNGEE. The CDR3 length is 12 residues. After removal of 3 bases from V and 6 bases from J, the junction contained 0 bases not matched to a gene. In the source study's methods: Researchers report that nucleated cell counts were estimated from reference gene primer amplification. TCRdb's table, derived via immunoSEQ multiplex PCR, lists solely in-frame clones and lacks some. V and J calls plus clone size are reproduced from that table; the DNA served to infer D and trimming. There are approximately 54,000 clones in the sample; more than 70% occur only once, and about 4.2% lies in the top ten. This specimen belongs to a study of blood T cell repertoires in COVID-19. Study-wide background: Donors in the United States, Italy and Spain gave samples during acute or convalescent COVID-19.

The V gene is TRBV9, the J gene TRBJ2-1; TRBD2 agrees at 7 bases. This sequence was found in an elderly man with active COVID-19. Source material: peripheral blood. The CDR3 here is CASSASGNEQFF. CDR3 sequence (DNA): TGTGCCAGCAGCGCTAGCGGCAATGAGCAGTTCTTC.